This T cell receptor (beta chain) was retrieved from a study of human T cells and chemical hapten exposure (dated by TCRdb to 2020 to 2023). Looking at the study overall: For sensitization, 2% DPC in acetone was applied to an approximately 2 cm by approximately 2 cm area of upper inner arm skin. Throughout the study period of roughly 24 weeks, patients also received therapeutic DPC doses to the scalp every week. Patch testing was performed on the upper back with Finn chambers containing 0.01% DPC, and the patch tests were scored after 6 days according to International Contact Dermatitis Research Group standards. The patient cohort, mostly female, included alopecia areata with under or over 50% scalp involvement, alopecia totalis and alopecia universalis. Libraries were pooled for sequencing, and variation in per-sample TCR yields was attributed mainly to small differences in library volumes within the pool. This study followed changes in the peripheral blood TCR repertoire in vivo during primary and secondary sensitization of alopecia patients to the hapten diphenylcyclopropenone (DPC). Blood samples were taken from patients before sensitization (week 0) and then at 2, 6 and about 24 weeks after DPC sensitization. Approximately 28 alopecia patients gave blood for TCR sequencing at one to four time points (pre-sensitization, 2, 6 and 24 weeks).

Overall results and qualifications from the work: After repeated subsampling, the strength of the expansion versus patch-test correlation and the threshold at which it became significant changed. DPC sensitization did not change the number of TCRs with a frequency above 1 in 1000, and there was no evidence of changes in global repertoire structure. Significantly more large CDR3 similarity clusters were formed by expanded TCRs than by pre-sensitization or healthy control sets, consistent with antigen-driven responses. Alopecia, a presumed autoimmune disease, was present in all patients, so the immune response of the patients might differ from that of healthy individuals. Patch test score was positively correlated with the number of PT1 expanded TCRs, with significance at thresholds 8, 16 and 32 but not at 4.

The CDR3 covers 15 residues, taking in both the cysteine and the phenylalanine. Only CDR3 DNA is held: 45 bases, read in frame from base 1. The germline V gene encodes CDR1 MDHEN and CDR2 SYDVKM. V is cut by 6 bases and J by 5 bases, and the space between the germline ends is 17 bases. Libraries came from RACE. Sequencing instrument: NextSeq 500. During library preparation, unique molecular identifiers were attached to individual cDNA molecules so that TCRs could be counted quantitatively and reproducibly. From each blood RNA sample, both TCR alpha and TCR beta chains were sequenced. The paper's data handling went like this. Samples had a median of around 92,000 TCRs, with a range from about 23,224 to 750,000. V, J and CDR3 annotation of the TCR reads was performed with the Decombinator software suite. For PS versus PT1 abundance plots, all samples were subsampled to the same number of TCRs (28,000). Expanded TCRs were defined as absent before sensitization and observed at least eight times at the 2-week time point. TCRdb's own reprocessing of the public reads used fastp at Q25 and MiXCR and kept productive beta chains. Under each unique CDR3 protein, matching rows form one entry showing the most common genes and DNA. TCRdb assigned the V and J calls; the authors' analysis was not used. Across this sample there are roughly 54,000 distinct CDR3 sequences, with 7.5% to 10% seen only once. The ten largest clonotypes hold less than 2% of the sample.

In this sample, this clonotype turned up many times. What this receptor recognizes is not known. Within one base of it there is no much larger clone, and no base qualities were kept. This specimen's time point label, interpreted: patch test 2, 6 weeks after DPC sensitization. Reading the label with the study, this specimen's treatment or condition is: therapeutic diphenylcyclopropenone sensitization with weekly scalp DPC. At each patch-test visit, blood was drawn before the patch test was applied. To be eligible, patients had to be aged 18 to 70, diagnosed with alopecia and judged suitable for DPC therapy, while pregnant patients were excluded. Unfractionated whole blood was collected in Tempus Blood RNA tubes, and total RNA was extracted from that blood.

This TCR came from a woman aged 50 to 60 with alopecia areata. Some clones in this sample may be carry-over from other donors' samples. The sample was whole blood, taken in connection with sensitization to the hapten diphenylcyclopropenone (DPC). The V gene is TRBV28 and the J gene is TRBJ2-1; TRBD2 is a possible D gene, resting on 7 matching bases. Here the CDR3 is given as CASSPGGPLHNEQFF. The DNA is as follows: TGTGCCAGCAGCCCCGGGGGGCCGCTTCACAATGAGCAGTTCTTC.